The 13 T cell receptor beta chains below were found in one sample sequenced in a study of T-cell reconstitution after alpha-beta-depleted transplantation in children. The authors prepared the TCRbeta library with unique molecular identifiers. TCRdb re-derived calls from the PCR reads in MiXCR, one entry per CDR3 protein. The sample shows 300,000 to 400,000 distinct CDR3 sequences, 16% of them seen only once. The specimen was PBMCs, mostly from graft donor cells, collected 360 days after TCRalphabeta/CD19-depleted stem cell transplant. The receptor source for this set is a male patient aged 2-15 years who had a stem cell transplant for acute lymphoblastic leukemia, so the T cells may come from the graft donor.

This chain joins TRBV28 and TRBJ2-7; D unclear. The germline V and J ends were trimmed by 1 base and 7 bases, with 5 bases remaining between them. The CDR3 is made up of 11 amino acids. Germline CDR1 and CDR2: MDHEN and SYDVKM. CDR3 sequence: CASSLSAEQYF. DNA for the CDR3: TGTGCCAGCAGTTTATCTGCTGAGCAGTACTTC.

This clonotype has more than one count but fewer than ten. This chain links TRBV4-3 with TRBJ2-1; 13 bases are a match to TRBD2. V was clipped by 4 bases and J by 4 bases; unmatched bases: 10. Germline loops: CDR1 LGHNA, CDR2 YSLEER. CDR3 length: 18 residues. As DNA, the CDR3 is TGCGCCAGCAGCCTAGGAGTTGGACTAGCGGGAGAGTACAATGAGCAGTTCTTC. It translates to CASSLGVGLAGEYNEQFF.

This clonotype was found a few times. This rearrangement joins TRBV4-3 to TRBJ1-1; D remains unclear. V was cut by 0 bases and J by 4 bases, with 18 bases left in between. Per the germline V gene, CDR1 is LGHNA and CDR2 is YSLEER. This CDR3 contains 17 residues. The CDR3 here is CASSQDRDFGRRTEAFF. Here the CDR3 DNA reads TGCGCCAGCAGCCAAGATCGCGACTTCGGCAGGCGCACTGAAGCTTTCTTT.

This clonotype was detected only a few times. This rearrangement joins TRBV20-1 to TRBJ2-1, with unresolved D. With 0 bases removed from V and 4 bases from J, the gap between germline ends came to 13 bases. Germline values: CDR1 DFQATT, CDR2 SNEGSKA (reference sequence). This CDR3 has 15 residues. Here the CDR3 reads CSAREGMPPYNEQFF. The CDR3 region has the DNA TGCAGTGCTAGAGAAGGGATGCCTCCATACAATGAGCAGTTCTTC.

This clonotype was recorded a few times. The rearrangement uses TRBV4-3 and TRBJ2-1, with D perhaps TRBD2 (5 bases). Germline V lookup: CDR1 LGHNA, CDR2 YSLEER. The CDR3 loop spans 14 amino acids. V lost 1 base and J lost 3, with 7 bases in between. CDR3 in amino acids: CASSQALVYNEQFF. The CDR3 coding sequence is TGCGCCAGCAGCCAAGCACTAGTCTACAATGAGCAGTTCTTC.

The rearrangement uses TRBV4-2 and TRBJ2-4; perhaps TRBD2 as D (5 bases). Trimming left V 4 bases short and J 5 bases short, with 18 bases between. The CDR3 runs 16 residues. Germline CDR1 and CDR2: LGHNA and YNFKEQ. The CDR3 DNA reads TGTGCCAGCAGCCGAGGTATAATAGCGCAGGAAAACATTCAGTACTTC. Residues: CASSRGIIAQENIQYF.

V and J are TRBV5-1 and TRBJ1-4; TRBD1 matches at 7 bases. The CDR3 contains 16 residues. Trimming removed 0 bases from V and 5 bases from J; junction bases left unmatched: 7. CDR1 is SGHRS, CDR2 YFSETQ, per germline. The CDR3 sequence: CASSLGTGARNEKLFF. In DNA form, the CDR3 reads TGCGCCAGCAGCTTGGGCACAGGGGCCAGGAATGAAAAACTGTTTTTT. The variable domain in full, with the rest retrieved from reference TRBV5-1 and TRBJ1-4, is KAGVTQTPRYLIKTRGQQVTLSCSPISGHRSVSWYQQTPGQGLQFLFEYFSETQRNKGNFPGRFSGRQFSNSRSEMNVSTLELGDSALYLCASSLGTGARNEKLFFGSGTQLSVL.

The chain links TRBV15 to TRBJ1-2; no firm D call. CDR3 length: 14 amino acids. Germline V gene lookup returns CDR1 LNHNV and CDR2 YYDKDF (reference sequence). Trimming removed 1 base at V and 6 bases at J, with 12 bases between. Written as DNA, the CDR3 is TGTGCCACCAGCAGAGTGCCCGACGGGGATGGCTACACCTTC. This gives the protein CATSRVPDGDGYTF.

This clonotype was seen a few times. The chain is built from TRBV20-1 and TRBJ2-3, with 7 positions matching TRBD1. V lost 2 bases, J lost 10 bases, and 12 bases stayed unmatched. The CDR3 is made up of 14 amino acids. Germline lookup yields CDR1 DFQATT and CDR2 SNEGSKA (reference sequence). The CDR3 loop is CSARRDRHYTSQYF. CDR3 DNA: TGCAGTGCTAGAAGGGACAGACATTATACGTCGCAGTATTTT.

This clonotype was seen a handful of times. The rearrangement links TRBV18 to TRBJ1-5; the match to TRBD1 covers 9 bases. Germline assignment: CDR1 KGHSH and CDR2 LQKENI. J was trimmed by 4 bases and V by 6 bases; bases with no gene match: 7. The CDR3 spans 15 residues. The CDR3 is CASSPGTGLNQPQHF. CDR3 DNA: TGTGCCAGCTCTCCCGGGACAGGGTTAAATCAGCCCCAGCATTTT. The full variable domain, in which reference TRBV18 and TRBJ1-5 provide the parts outside the CDR3, is NAGVMQNPRHLVRRRGQEARLRCSPMKGHSHVYWYRQLPEEGLKFMVYLQKENIIDESGMPKERFSAEFPKEGPSILRIQQVVRGDSAAYFCASSPGTGLNQPQHFGDGTRLSIL.

The chain recombines TRBV24-1 with TRBJ2-3; 7 nucleotides match TRBD2. Losses at the gene ends were 4 bases for V and 5 bases for J; bases not matched to a gene: 20. The CDR3 contains 19 residues. The V gene's germline CDR1 is KGHDR and CDR2 SFDVKD. The CDR3 DNA is TGTGCCACCAGTGACACGTCCCCATCCGGGGGGAGTTTGATAGATACGCAGTATTTT. Translating gives CATSDTSPSGGSLIDTQYF.

The chain has TRBV4-3 and TRBJ2-3, with D maybe TRBD1 (5 bases). This CDR3 region has 14 residues. The germline V gene encodes CDR1 LGHNA and CDR2 YSLEER. V lost 1 base to trimming and J lost 1 base, with 6 bases between them. CDR3 region: CASSQGRGTDTQYF. The CDR3 region has the DNA TGCGCCAGCAGCCAAGGCAGGGGCACAGATACGCAGTATTTT.

The V call is TRBV12-3 or TRBV12-4, the J call TRBJ2-7; 9 bases agree with TRBD1. The CDR3 runs 15 residues. J was trimmed by 8 bases and V by 3 bases; bases with no gene match: 11. For the CDR3, the DNA is TGTGCCAGCAGTTTTGTGGGGACAGGGATTTCTCAGCAGTACTTC. Translation: CASSFVGTGISQQYF.